This paragraph covers one TCR beta chain sequence. These data originate in a study of blood T cell repertoires in COVID-19. The V gene's germline CDR1 is MNHEY and CDR2 SMNVEV (reference sequence). The ends lost 5 bases at V and 6 bases at J; junction bases unmatched: 10. CDR3 length: 16 amino acids. Original processing methods: Estimation of nucleated cell counts relied on the amplification of reference gene primers. Produced via immunoSEQ multiplex PCR; TCRdb's table is partial and in-frame only. V, J and clone size are taken as reported in that table, and D and trimming were inferred from the DNA itself. The table lists 150,000 or so clones, over 70% of them singletons. Participants reported their clinical history, and cohort assignment relied on those reports.

The sequenced material came from PBMCs or T cells enriched from blood (not recorded which). This receptor was identified in a woman aged 55 to 70 who had recovered from COVID-19. The chain is built from TRBV27 and TRBJ1-6; the match to TRBD1 covers 7 bases. The CDR3 nucleotides are TGTGCCAGCAGTACTTACACAGGGGCCCCTAATTCACCCCTCCACTTT. Protein sequence: CASSTYTGAPNSPLHF.